One and the same sample provided the 8 T cell receptor beta chains below, sequenced in a study of blood T cell repertoires in COVID-19. Assay: immunoSEQ multiplex PCR; the TCRdb copy retains only in-frame clones and omits some. The sample includes 90,000 to 130,000 clones, 76% of them seen just once. Material: peripheral blood. The receptors originated from a woman older than 75 with acute or convalescent COVID-19.

This chain joins TRBV12-2 and TRBJ1-6; the D call of TRBD1 is as the table states it, not checked on the DNA. TRBV12-2 is termed a pseudogene. The CDR3 consists of 20 residues. CDR3 residues: CASRLAPRWWPDRANSPLHF. In DNA, the CDR3 is TGTGCAAGTCGCTTAGCTCCAAGGTGGTGGCCGGACAGGGCTAATTCACCCCTCCACTTT.

This clone was recorded a few times. This chain links TRBV7-9 with TRBJ1-2, with D perhaps matching TRBD1 (6 bases). Per germline, CDR1 SEHNR and CDR2 FQNEAQ (reference sequence). CDR3 length: 14 residues. V was shortened by 5 bases and J by 4 bases, with 14 bases between the two germline ends. The CDR3 DNA reads TGTGCCAGCAGCCCTACGACAGGATTCTATGGCTACACCTTC. This gives the protein CASSPTTGFYGYTF.

This clone was seen a few times. The V gene is TRBV4-1, the J gene TRBJ1-2, with D possibly matching TRBD1 (6 bases). V was clipped by 4 bases and J by 5 bases, with 14 bases between them. CDR3 length equals 14 residues. The germline gives CDR1 MGHRA, CDR2 YSYEKL. The CDR3 here is CASSPGQPSYGYTF. The CDR3, as DNA: TGCGCCAGCAGCCCCGGACAGCCGTCGTATGGCTACACCTTC.

The chain is built from TRBV3-1 (or the pseudogene TRBV3-2) and TRBJ2-1; weak D call: TRBD2 (5 bases). Germline lookup yields CDR1 LGHDT and CDR2 YNNKEL (reference sequence). Trimming cost V 4 bases and J 12 bases, with 13 bases left between them. The CDR3 has 12 amino acids. The CDR3 is CASSPERGTQFF. CDR3 sequence (DNA): TGTGCCAGCAGCCCCGAACGGGGAACGCAGTTCTTC.

This clone was seen many times. CDR3 bases: TGTGCCTGGAGCCCTTACAATGAGCAGTTCTTC. This sequence encodes CAWSPYNEQFF. The genes are TRBV30 and TRBJ2-1; D unresolved. This CDR3 comprises 11 residues. The V end lost 3 bases, the J end lost 4 bases, and 4 bases lay between the germline ends. Germline CDR1 and CDR2: GTSNPN and SVGIG (reference sequence).

The chain employs TRBV5-1 and TRBJ2-7; D is undetermined. V was pared by 4 bases and J by 3 bases, with 8 bases between. Germline V gene data show CDR1 as SGHRS and CDR2 as YFSETQ. This CDR3 is built from 12 residues. DNA of the CDR3: TGCGCCAGCAGCGAATTAGACTACGAGCAGTACTTC. As protein: CASSELDYEQYF.

V gene TRBV10-3 combines with J gene TRBJ1-4; D is possibly TRBD1 (6 bases). The CDR3 consists of 14 residues. Trimming shortened V by 4 bases and J by 8 bases, and 14 bases separated the two germline ends. The V gene's germline CDR1 is ENHRY and CDR2 SYGVKD. CDR3 amino acids: CAISGVGQVEKLFF. CDR3 bases: TGTGCCATCAGTGGCGTGGGACAAGTCGAAAAACTGTTTTTT.

The rearrangement uses TRBV6-5 and TRBJ2-5, with 7 bases identical to TRBD2. This CDR3 has 10 amino acids. The germline CDR1 and CDR2 sequences are MNHEY and SVGAGI. CDR3 nucleotide sequence: TGTGGGGCGGGAGAAGAGACCCAGTACTTC. This sequence encodes CGAGEETQYF.